This record concerns one T cell receptor beta chain sequence. This entry belongs to a study of blood T cell repertoires in COVID-19. Trimming took 0 bases from V and 6 from J, leaving 7 bases between them. This CDR3 comprises 13 residues. Germline CDR1 reads SGHTA; CDR2 reads FQGTGA. Sequenced by immunoSEQ multiplex PCR; TCRdb stores in-frame clones only, minus some. The data contain approximately 260,000 clones, 82% of them singletons. V and J are TRBV7-3 and TRBJ2-3, with D tentatively TRBD2 (5 bases). The sequenced sample was peripheral blood. The sequence was obtained from an older woman with active or convalescent COVID-19. As DNA, the CDR3 is TGTGCCAGCAGCTTAACGAGGGCCGATACGCAGTATTTT. It codes for CASSLTRADTQYF.